The 26 T cell receptor beta chains below all came from one sample that was sequenced in a study of blood T cell repertoires in COVID-19. This table comes from immunoSEQ multiplex PCR, and its TCRdb copy is limited to in-frame clones, with some not included. The sample consists of tens of thousands of clones, roughly three quarters of them appearing once. The sample was peripheral blood. The receptors were gathered from a man aged 70 or older with COVID-19, enrolled during active disease.

This chain links TRBV7-9 with TRBJ2-1; D is perhaps TRBD2 (6 bases). The CDR3 has 16 amino acids. The germline CDR1 and CDR2 sequences are SEHNR and FQNEAQ (reference sequence). V lost 1 base and J 0 bases, leaving 10 bases between the germline ends. Here the CDR3 reads CASSLVRDSSYNEQFF. The DNA of the CDR3 is TGTGCCAGCAGCTTAGTCCGGGACTCCTCCTACAATGAGCAGTTCTTC.

The chain couples TRBV6-6 to TRBJ1-1; TRBD1 agrees at 7 bases. Germline CDR1 reads MNHNY; CDR2 reads SVGAGI (reference sequence). Trimming took 7 bases from V and 7 from J; bases not matched to a gene: 12. The CDR3 is 14 residues long. This CDR3 is CASMLGTASFEAFF. The CDR3 nucleotides read TGTGCCAGCATGCTCGGGACAGCGAGTTTTGAAGCTTTCTTT.

The chain links TRBV18 to TRBJ1-5, with 8 bases fitting TRBD1. The germline CDR1 and CDR2 sequences are KGHSH and LQKENI. This CDR3 is 16 amino acids long. V shed 3 bases, J shed 2 bases, and the junction held 6 bases outside the gene matches. The chain's CDR3 is CASSPGQGLGNQPQHF. The CDR3 DNA reads as TGTGCCAGCTCACCCGGACAGGGTTTAGGCAATCAGCCCCAGCATTTT.

This clone was seen a handful of times. The chain couples TRBV29-1 to TRBJ2-1; perhaps TRBD2 as D (5 bases). The V end lost 6 bases, the J end lost 11 bases, and 26 bases lay between the germline ends. The CDR3 is 15 residues long. Germline assignment: CDR1 SQVTM and CDR2 ANQGSEA. CDR3 DNA: TGCAGCGTAGAAACTACGACGGGATCCTATTCGAAGCAGTTCTTC. It is translated as CSVETTTGSYSKQFF.

The V call is TRBV28, the J call TRBJ2-3, with 11 nucleotides matching TRBD2. CDR3 length: 21 amino acids. J gave up 0 bases and V 4 bases, and 18 bases lay outside the gene matches. Germline lookup yields CDR1 MDHEN and CDR2 SYDVKM. The CDR3 DNA reads as TGTGCCAGCAGTTATTCGTGGGGAACCCTAGCGGGAGGCCCTAGCACAGATACGCAGTATTTT. Protein: CASSYSWGTLAGGPSTDTQYF.

The chain joins TRBV28 to TRBJ2-7; TRBD2 matches at 7 bases. This CDR3 region has 15 residues. The ends lost 3 bases at V and 1 base at J; junction bases unmatched: 6. CDR1 is MDHEN, CDR2 SYDVKM, per germline. CDR3 sequence: CASSFWGGRSYEQYF. The CDR3 coding sequence is TGTGCCAGCAGTTTTTGGGGCGGGAGATCCTACGAGCAGTACTTC.

The chain employs TRBV18 and TRBJ1-1, with 7 nucleotides matching TRBD1. The CDR3 is 16 amino acids. Germline lookup yields CDR1 KGHSH and CDR2 LQKENI. J lost 1 base, V lost 3 bases, and 8 bases had no gene match. CDR3 in DNA: TGTGCCAGCTCACCGTTACCGGGACAGCCGAACACTGAAGCTTTCTTT. This codes for CASSPLPGQPNTEAFF.

The chain combines TRBV28 with TRBJ2-2; TRBD2 matches 10 bases. J gave up 5 bases and V 6 bases, and 6 bases lay outside the gene matches. The germline gives CDR1 MDHEN, CDR2 SYDVKM. The CDR3 contains 15 residues. In DNA form, the CDR3 reads TGTGCCAGCAGCCAAGCGGGAGGGCCTACCGGGGAGCTGTTTTTT. Translating gives CASSQAGGPTGELFF.

The chain's CDR3 is CASSPVGGISYNEQFF. The CDR3 bases are TGTGCCAGCAGCCCCGTGGGCGGGATCTCCTACAATGAGCAGTTCTTC. The chain has TRBV7-3 and TRBJ2-1; possible D gene TRBD2, 6 bases. There are 16 residues in the CDR3. Germline V gene sequence: CDR1 SGHTA, CDR2 FQGTGA. V lost 5 bases to trimming and J lost 0 bases, with 14 bases between them.

This chain joins TRBV5-4 and TRBJ2-7, with 8 positions matching TRBD2. From germline, CDR1 is SGHNT and CDR2 YYREEE (reference sequence). The J segment lost 2 bases and the V segment lost 2 bases, leaving 9 bases of the junction unmatched. This CDR3 comprises 16 residues. Here the CDR3 reads CASSFPGGGSPYEQYF. DNA for the CDR3: TGTGCCAGCAGCTTCCCCGGGGGGGGGTCCCCCTACGAGCAGTACTTC.

V and J are TRBV19 and TRBJ1-4, with TRBD1 identical over 8 bases. This CDR3 spans 13 amino acids. V was pared by 9 bases and J by 7 bases, with 7 bases of the junction left unmatched. Germline-derived CDR1 and CDR2 are LNHDA and SQIVND (reference sequence). This CDR3 reads CASQGAYSEKLFF. The CDR3 bases are TGTGCCAGCCAGGGGGCGTATAGTGAAAAACTGTTTTTT.

The V call is TRBV6-2 or TRBV6-3, the J call TRBJ2-2; 7 bases are shared with TRBD1. Germline CDR1 and CDR2: MNHEY and SVGEGT. V was clipped by 6 bases and J by 5 bases; unmatched bases: 6. This CDR3 has 14 residues. The CDR3 DNA is TGTGCCAGCAGGCCTGGACAGGCGACCGGGGAGCTGTTTTTT. Amino acid sequence: CASRPGQATGELFF.

This chain connects TRBV7-8 to TRBJ1-6, with 7 nucleotides matching TRBD1. V dropped 5 bases and J dropped 7; count of bases not matched to a gene: 5. The CDR3 contains 14 residues. Looked up from germline, CDR1 is SGHVS and CDR2 is FQNEAQ. CDR3: CASSPDRANSPLHF. The DNA for the CDR3 is TGTGCCAGCAGCCCTGACAGGGCCAATTCACCCCTCCACTTT.

The chain joins TRBV7-9 to TRBJ1-1; a possible D gene is TRBD1 (6 bases). V was cut by 2 bases and J by 1 base, with 11 bases left in between. CDR1 is SEHNR and CDR2 is FQNEAQ in the germline V gene (reference sequence). The CDR3 contains 15 residues. This chain's CDR3 is CASSLTRTENTEAFF. In DNA, the CDR3 is TGTGCCAGCAGCTTAACGCGGACAGAGAACACTGAAGCTTTCTTT.

This chain links TRBV5-1 with TRBJ1-4; D ambiguous. Germline V CDR1 and CDR2: SGHRS, YFSETQ. The CDR3 runs to 16 residues. V lost 0 bases, J lost 0 bases, and 9 bases lay in between. CDR3 coding DNA: TGCGCCAGCAGCTTGGATGGAGGAGCAACTAATGAAAAACTGTTTTTT. It codes for CASSLDGGATNEKLFF.

DNA for the CDR3: TGTGCCAGCTCACCATTAAGGACAGGGGGAAGAGGTGATTCACCCCTCCACTTT. Protein: CASSPLRTGGRGDSPLHF. The chain links TRBV18 to TRBJ1-6; 10 bases are shared with TRBD1. Germline V gene sequence: CDR1 KGHSH, CDR2 LQKENI. The CDR3 is 18 residues long. Trimming at V came to 2 bases and at J to 8 bases, leaving 12 bases not matched to a gene.

This rearrangement joins TRBV7-8 to TRBJ2-7, with TRBD2 identical over 12 bases. The CDR3 runs to 15 residues. With 5 bases clipped from V and 4 bases from J, the junction kept 6 bases outside the gene matches. Per germline, CDR1 SGHVS and CDR2 FQNEAQ. The CDR3 DNA is TGTGCCAGCAGCACGACTAGCGGGAGTTTTTACGAGCAGTACTTC. The encoded protein is CASSTTSGSFYEQYF. The whole variable domain, filled in from reference TRBV7-8 and TRBJ2-7, reads GAGVSQSPRYKVAKRGQDVALRCDPISGHVSLFWYQQALGQGPEFLTYFQNEAQLDKSGLPSDRFFAERPEGSVSTLKIQRTQQEDSAVYLCASSTTSGSFYEQYFGPGTRLTVT.

The table lists this clone with a count of one. Other DNA sequences of this sample code for an identical CDR3. This chain joins TRBV7-3 and TRBJ1-1; TRBD1 agrees at 9 bases. This CDR3 contains 14 residues. The germline V gene encodes CDR1 SGHTA and CDR2 FQGTGA. V was clipped by 5 bases and J by 4 bases; unmatched bases: 5. The CDR3 DNA reads as TGTGCCAGCAGCCCCGGGACAGGGAGCACTGAAGCTTTCTTT. Its protein product is CASSPGTGSTEAFF.

The chain combines TRBV11-2 with TRBJ2-1, with 10 bases lining up with TRBD2. Losses at the gene ends were 5 bases for V and 5 bases for J; bases not matched to a gene: 6. The length of the CDR3 is 15 residues. Germline V gene data show CDR1 as SGHAT and CDR2 as FQNNGV. The DNA of the CDR3 is TGTGCCAGCAGCCCGATAGCGGGAGGTCACAATGAGCAGTTCTTC. This sequence encodes CASSPIAGGHNEQFF.

The rearrangement links TRBV19 to TRBJ2-1; D perhaps matches TRBD1 (7 bases). This CDR3 comprises 15 residues. Trimming stripped 4 bases from V and 4 bases from J, with 14 bases between. Germline V gene lookup returns CDR1 LNHDA and CDR2 SQIVND (reference sequence). DNA for the CDR3: TGTGCCAGTAGTAGCGGGGACAGCGGGTACAATGAGCAGTTCTTC. It translates to CASSSGDSGYNEQFF.

A word on this clone: One junction end does not reproduce the germline sequence, and a read error may be involved. The genes are TRBV29-1 and TRBJ1-5; D gene uncertain. Per the germline V gene, CDR1 is SQVTM and CDR2 is ANQGSEA. There are 13 residues in the CDR3. CDR3 residues: CSGAEGANQPQHF. In nucleotides, the CDR3 is TGCAGCGGGGCAGAGGGAGCCAATCAACCCCAGCATTTT.

This clone has a handful of counts. The chain carries TRBV7-9 and TRBJ2-1, with a possible D match to TRBD1 (5 bases). Germline V gene sequence: CDR1 SEHNR, CDR2 FQNEAQ (reference sequence). The CDR3 loop spans 14 amino acids. V lost 4 bases and J lost 2, with 9 bases in between. CDR3 nucleotide sequence: TGTGCCAGCAGCTCAGGACAAACCTACAATGAGCAGTTCTTC. Translation gives CASSSGQTYNEQFF.

The V call is TRBV19, the J call TRBJ1-1, with TRBD1 identical over 7 bases. The CDR3 contains 15 residues. J was trimmed by 8 bases and V by 4 bases; bases with no gene match: 13. Germline V CDR1 and CDR2: LNHDA, SQIVND (reference sequence). In DNA form, the CDR3 reads TGTGCCAGTAGTAACCAGGGGGTCGGGGGCCCAGAAGCTTTCTTT. This codes for CASSNQGVGGPEAFF.

The rearrangement uses TRBV24-1 and TRBJ1-2; tentative D call: TRBD1 (6 bases). CDR1 KGHDR and CDR2 SFDVKD come from the germline V gene. The CDR3 loop spans 16 amino acids. The V end lost 3 bases, the J end lost 8 bases, and 21 bases lay between the germline ends. CDR3 protein: CATSDPYPDRWEGYTF. As DNA, the CDR3 is TGTGCCACCAGTGATCCCTACCCTGACAGGTGGGAGGGCTACACCTTC.

The chain carries TRBV19 and TRBJ1-4, with D unclear. Trimming cost V 1 base and J 5 bases, with 14 bases left between them. In germline, CDR1 is LNHDA, CDR2 SQIVND (reference sequence). This CDR3 contains 16 residues. CDR3 in amino acids: CASSIVFRVRNEKLFF. In DNA, the CDR3 is TGTGCCAGTAGTATAGTCTTCCGCGTGAGGAATGAAAAACTGTTTTTT.

The chain couples TRBV6-5 to TRBJ1-1; weak D call: TRBD1 (5 bases). CDR1 MNHEY and CDR2 SVGAGI come from the germline V gene. This CDR3 is 12 amino acids long. Trimming shortened V by 2 bases and J by 12 bases, and 13 bases separated the two germline ends. CDR3 amino acids: CASSYPGQGPFF. CDR3 DNA: TGTGCCAGCAGTTACCCTGGGCAGGGCCCTTTCTTT.